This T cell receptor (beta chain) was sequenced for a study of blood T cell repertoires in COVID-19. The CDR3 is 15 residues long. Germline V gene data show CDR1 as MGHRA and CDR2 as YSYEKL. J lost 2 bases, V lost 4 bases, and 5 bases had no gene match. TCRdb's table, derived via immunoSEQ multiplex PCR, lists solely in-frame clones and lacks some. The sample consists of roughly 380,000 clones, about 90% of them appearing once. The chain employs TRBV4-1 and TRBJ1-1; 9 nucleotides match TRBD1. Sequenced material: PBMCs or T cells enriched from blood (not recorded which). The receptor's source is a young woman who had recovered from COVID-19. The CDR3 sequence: CASSPRDRANTEAFF. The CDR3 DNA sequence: TGCGCCAGCAGCCCCCGGGACAGGGCCAACACTGAAGCTTTCTTT.